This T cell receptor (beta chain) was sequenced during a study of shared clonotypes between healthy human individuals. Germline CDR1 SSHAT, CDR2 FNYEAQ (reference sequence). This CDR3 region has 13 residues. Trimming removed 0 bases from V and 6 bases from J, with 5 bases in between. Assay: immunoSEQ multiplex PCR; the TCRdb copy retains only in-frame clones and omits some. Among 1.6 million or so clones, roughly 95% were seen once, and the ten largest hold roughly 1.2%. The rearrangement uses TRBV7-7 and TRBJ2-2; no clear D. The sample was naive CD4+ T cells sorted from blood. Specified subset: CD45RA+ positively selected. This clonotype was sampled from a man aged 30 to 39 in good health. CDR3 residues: CASSLADAGELFF. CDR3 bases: TGTGCCAGCAGCTTAGCTGATGCCGGGGAGCTGTTTTTT.